The next 20 T cell receptor beta chains were all read from a single sample in a study of PD-1 blockade in classical Hodgkin lymphoma. Every patient was affected by relapse after autologous stem cell transplantation, while exposure to brentuximab vedotin was not uniform. Using immunoSEQ multiplex PCR, the repertoire was profiled, and TCRdb retains in-frame clones only, with some absent. The profile shows approximately 61,000 clones, 85% to 90% of them singletons. Material: peripheral blood mononuclear cells (PBMCs), obtained at baseline. The receptors derive from a human donor with classical Hodgkin lymphoma.

The chain links TRBV14 to TRBJ1-1, with D maybe TRBD1 (6 bases). Germline V gene sequence: CDR1 SGHDN, CDR2 FVKESK. The ends were cut back, 1 base at V and 1 base at J, with 13 bases in the middle. CDR3 length equals 16 residues. CDR3 nucleotides: TGTGCCAGCAGCCAAGCCAGGGGTCTTACGAACACTGAAGCTTTCTTT. Translation gives CASSQARGLTNTEAFF.

This chain uses TRBV13 with TRBJ2-7; 10 bases are a match to TRBD2. Germline CDR1 is PRHDT and CDR2 is FYEKMQ (reference sequence). Trimming at V came to 3 bases and at J to 2 bases, leaving 10 bases not matched to a gene. This CDR3 region has 17 residues. The CDR3 reads CASSFRAGGISPYEQYF. The CDR3 region has the DNA TGTGCCAGCAGCTTTAGAGCGGGGGGGATAAGCCCCTACGAGCAGTACTTC.

A single count supports this clone. The chain links TRBV5-4 to TRBJ2-5; perhaps TRBD1 as D (6 bases). The V gene's germline CDR1 is SGHNT and CDR2 YYREEE (reference sequence). This CDR3 is built from 12 residues. The germline V and J ends were trimmed by 5 bases and 7 bases, with 12 bases remaining between them. CDR3 coding DNA: TGTGCCAGCAGACACAGGGATGGGACCCAGTACTTC. It translates to CASRHRDGTQYF.

The CDR3 DNA is TGTGCCAGCAGCGGACCGGGACAGGGCCCCGAGCAGTACTTC. It encodes CASSGPGQGPEQYF. The chain employs TRBV9 and TRBJ2-7; 9 bases fit TRBD1. With 3 bases clipped from V and 6 bases from J, the junction kept 7 bases outside the gene matches. The CDR3 totals 14 residues. Germline V lookup: CDR1 SGDLS, CDR2 YYNGEE.

The chain employs TRBV27 and TRBJ1-3; 7 bases agree with TRBD1. Germline V gene data show CDR1 as MNHEY and CDR2 as SMNVEV (reference sequence). Germline trimming cut 5 bases from V and 0 bases from J; bases unmatched to any gene: 4. This CDR3 spans 15 amino acids. CDR3 DNA sequence: TGTGCCAGCAGTCTTCGGACAGGCTCTGGAAACACCATATATTTT. Translated, it gives CASSLRTGSGNTIYF.

In DNA form, the CDR3 reads TGCGCCAGCAGCTCACAGGGATGGGGAGAGACCCAGTACTTC. Encoded protein: CASSSQGWGETQYF. This chain links TRBV5-1 with TRBJ2-5, with D possibly being TRBD1 (6 bases). Per the germline V gene, CDR1 is SGHRS and CDR2 is YFSETQ. Trimming removed 3 bases from V and 4 bases from J, with 13 bases in between. The length of the CDR3 is 14 residues.

The rearrangement joins TRBV5-4 to TRBJ1-2, with D possibly matching TRBD1 (5 bases). The V end was cut by 0 bases, the J end by 4 bases, with 7 bases between. Germline V CDR1 and CDR2: SGHNT, YYREEE (reference sequence). The CDR3 consists of 13 residues. CDR3 in DNA: TGTGCCAGCAGCTTGGACAGGACCTATGGCTACACCTTC. Protein: CASSLDRTYGYTF.

This CDR3 is CASSPQGNTEAFF. DNA for the CDR3: TGTGCCAGCAGCCCCCAGGGGAACACTGAAGCTTTCTTT. The chain is built from TRBV7-9 and TRBJ1-1, with D possibly being TRBD1 (5 bases). The CDR3 loop spans 13 amino acids. V was trimmed by 5 bases and J by 1 base, leaving 8 bases between them. Germline V CDR1 and CDR2: SEHNR, FQNEAQ (reference sequence).

The rearrangement joins TRBV5-1 to TRBJ2-1; TRBD2 agrees at 11 bases. V was clipped by 3 bases and J by 6 bases; unmatched bases: 8. There are 16 residues in the CDR3. The germline CDR1 and CDR2 sequences are SGHRS and YFSETQ. The CDR3 region has the DNA TGCGCCAGCAGCTGGTGGGGGACTAGCGGCATCAATGAGCAGTTCTTC. It translates to CASSWWGTSGINEQFF.

The chain recombines TRBV5-1 with TRBJ2-7; D not certain. CDR1 SGHRS and CDR2 YFSETQ come from the germline V gene. The CDR3 extends over 15 amino acids. The V and J ends lost 4 bases and 1 base respectively, with 15 bases between them. DNA of the CDR3: TGCGCCAGCAGCCCATGGGTCACCGGGTCCTACGAGCAGTACTTC. Protein: CASSPWVTGSYEQYF.

The chain joins TRBV5-8 to TRBJ1-1; D remains ambiguous. The germline V and J ends were trimmed by 4 bases and 6 bases, with 13 bases remaining between them. From germline, CDR1 is SGHTS and CDR2 YDEGEE. This CDR3 is built from 13 residues. The CDR3 bases are TGTGCCAGCAGCGTGACAACTCCCGCTGAAGCTTTCTTT. Encoded protein: CASSVTTPAEAFF.

J is TRBJ1-6 and V is TRBV19; D unresolved. Germline CDR1 and CDR2: LNHDA and SQIVND (reference sequence). This CDR3 region has 11 residues. V lost 4 bases, J lost 13 bases, and 8 bases lay in between. CDR3 residues: CASSNSWPLHF. CDR3 coding DNA: TGTGCCAGTAGTAACTCATGGCCCCTCCACTTT.

This clone was counted a few times. The chain uses TRBV6-6 and TRBJ1-5; 12 bases line up with TRBD1. Germline V gene sequence: CDR1 MNHNY, CDR2 SVGAGI (reference sequence). J lost 4 bases, V lost 9 bases, and 7 bases had no gene match. The CDR3 has 15 residues. CDR3: CASGDRGRGNQPQHF. CDR3 coding DNA: TGTGCCAGTGGGGACAGGGGGCGCGGAAATCAGCCCCAGCATTTT.

The chain uses TRBV6-1 and TRBJ2-3, with D possibly TRBD1 on 6 matching bases. The CDR3 totals 14 residues. Trimming took 6 bases from V and 0 from J, leaving 10 bases between them. From germline, CDR1 is MNHNS and CDR2 SASEGT. The DNA for the CDR3 is TGTGCCAGCAGGGGGGCAGGGAGCACAGATACGCAGTATTTT. Translation: CASRGAGSTDTQYF.

The genes are TRBV4-1 and TRBJ2-7, with D hard to call. CDR1 is MGHRA and CDR2 is YSYEKL in the germline V gene. V was pared by 3 bases and J by 2 bases, with 11 bases between. The CDR3 is made up of 14 amino acids. This CDR3 reads CASSQTVRAYEQYF. The CDR3 DNA reads TGCGCCAGCAGCCAGACGGTAAGGGCCTACGAGCAGTACTTC.

The CDR3, as DNA: TGTGCCAGCAGCTTAAAGCAGGGAGGCCAGCCCCAGCATTTT. Translated: CASSLKQGGQPQHF. The J gene is TRBJ1-5, the V gene TRBV7-8, with D possibly being TRBD1 (5 bases). Trimming pared 2 bases from V and 7 bases from J, leaving 12 bases between. Looked up from germline, CDR1 is SGHVS and CDR2 is FQNEAQ. CDR3 length equals 14 residues. Drawing the rest from reference TRBV7-8 and TRBJ1-5, the complete variable domain is GAGVSQSPRYKVAKRGQDVALRCDPISGHVSLFWYQQALGQGPEFLTYFQNEAQLDKSGLPSDRFFAERPEGSVSTLKIQRTQQEDSAVYLCASSLKQGGQPQHFGDGTRLSIL.

The CDR3: CASSSGQGVKLFF. The CDR3, as DNA: TGTGCCAGCAGTTCGGGACAGGGGGTAAAACTGTTTTTT. The rearrangement uses TRBV28 and TRBJ1-4; 11 bases match TRBD1. CDR1 MDHEN and CDR2 SYDVKM come from the germline V gene. V lost 4 bases to trimming and J lost 10 bases; unmatched junction nucleotides: 2. There are 13 residues in the CDR3.

The chain joins TRBV5-6 to TRBJ1-2; possibly TRBD1 for D (5 bases). In germline, CDR1 is SGHDT, CDR2 YYEEEE. V lost 2 bases and J lost 4, with 9 bases in between. The CDR3 is 13 amino acids. CDR3 residues: CASSFPGAYGYTF. The CDR3 DNA follows: TGTGCCAGCAGCTTTCCCGGGGCCTATGGCTACACCTTC. The whole variable domain, filled in from reference TRBV5-6 and TRBJ1-2, reads DAGVTQSPTHLIKTRGQQVTLRCSPKSGHDTVSWYQQALGQGPQFIFQYYEEEERQRGNFPDRFSGHQFPNYSSELNVNALLLGDSALYLCASSFPGAYGYTFGSGTRLTVV.

This clone turned up a few times. The chain employs TRBV29-1 and TRBJ1-1, with TRBD1 matching over 10 bases. J was trimmed by 4 bases and V by 6 bases; bases with no gene match: 5. CDR3 size: 13 residues. CDR1 and CDR2 (germline): SQVTM, ANQGSEA. CDR3 amino acids: CSVDRDRGTEAFF. As DNA, the CDR3 is TGCAGCGTGGACCGGGACAGGGGCACTGAAGCTTTCTTT.

J is TRBJ1-6 and V is TRBV2; D may be TRBD1 (6 bases). V gave up 8 bases and J gave up 10 bases, with 15 bases separating them. The CDR3 contains 13 residues. Germline assignment: CDR1 SNHLY and CDR2 FYNNEI. CDR3 bases: TGTGCCAGCCTGGGGGGGGCTTCATCACCCCTCCACTTT. Its translation is CASLGGASSPLHF.